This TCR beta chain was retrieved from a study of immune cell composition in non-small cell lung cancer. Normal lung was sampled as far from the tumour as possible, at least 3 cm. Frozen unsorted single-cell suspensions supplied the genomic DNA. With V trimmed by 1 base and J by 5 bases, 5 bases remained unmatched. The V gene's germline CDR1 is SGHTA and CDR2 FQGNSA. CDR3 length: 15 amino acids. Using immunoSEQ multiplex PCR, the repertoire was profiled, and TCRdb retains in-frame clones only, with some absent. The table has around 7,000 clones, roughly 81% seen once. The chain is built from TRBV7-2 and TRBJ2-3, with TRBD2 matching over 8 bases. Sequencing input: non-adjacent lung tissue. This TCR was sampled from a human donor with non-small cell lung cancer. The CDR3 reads CASSLVRGGIDTQYF. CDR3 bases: TGTGCCAGCAGCTTAGTCCGGGGGGGGATAGATACGCAGTATTTT.